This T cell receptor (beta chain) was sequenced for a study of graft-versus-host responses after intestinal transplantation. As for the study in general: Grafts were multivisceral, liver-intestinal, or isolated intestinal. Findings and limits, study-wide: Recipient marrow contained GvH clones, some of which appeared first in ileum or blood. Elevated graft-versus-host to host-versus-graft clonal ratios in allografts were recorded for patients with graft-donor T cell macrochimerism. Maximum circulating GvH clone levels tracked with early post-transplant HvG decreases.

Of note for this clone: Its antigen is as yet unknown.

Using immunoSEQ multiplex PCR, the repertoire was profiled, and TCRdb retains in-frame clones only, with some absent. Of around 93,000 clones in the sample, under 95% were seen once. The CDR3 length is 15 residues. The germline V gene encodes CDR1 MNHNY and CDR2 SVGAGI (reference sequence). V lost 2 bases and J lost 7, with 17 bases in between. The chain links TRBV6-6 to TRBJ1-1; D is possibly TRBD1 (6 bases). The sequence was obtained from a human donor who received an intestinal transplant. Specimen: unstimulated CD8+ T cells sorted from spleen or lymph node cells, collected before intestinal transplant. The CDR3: CASSYLTGGLSEAFF. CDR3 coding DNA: TGTGCCAGCAGTTACCTGACGGGGGGCTTGAGTGAAGCTTTCTTT.